Each of the 24 T cell receptor beta chains below was sequenced from the same sample in a study of blood T cell repertoires in COVID-19. Sequencing was performed with immunoSEQ multiplex PCR; in TCRdb, only in-frame clones are kept and a portion is missing. The sample holds 290,000 or so clones, roughly 90% seen once. Sequencing input: peripheral blood. The receptors were gathered from a man aged 18 to 30 with active or convalescent COVID-19.

The gene calls are TRBV7-9 and TRBJ2-7; no clear D. Per germline, CDR1 SEHNR and CDR2 FQNEAQ (reference sequence). The CDR3 contains 11 residues. V lost 3 bases and J 4 bases, leaving 4 bases between the germline ends. The CDR3 spells CASSFLYEQYF. DNA for the CDR3: TGTGCCAGCAGCTTCTTATACGAGCAGTACTTC.

V usage is TRBV19 and J usage is TRBJ1-1, with D maybe TRBD1 (6 bases). Trimming took 4 bases from V and 5 from J, leaving 17 bases between them. From germline, CDR1 is LNHDA and CDR2 SQIVND (reference sequence). The CDR3 totals 15 residues. The CDR3 sequence: CASSKVTGQGTEAFF. The CDR3 nucleotides read TGTGCCAGTAGTAAAGTTACGGGGCAGGGGACTGAAGCTTTCTTT.

The gene calls are TRBV27 and TRBJ1-2; D possibly corresponds to TRBD1 (6 bases). CDR3 length equals 13 residues. Germline V gene data show CDR1 as MNHEY and CDR2 as SMNVEV (reference sequence). The V end was cut by 8 bases, the J end by 2 bases, with 12 bases between. CDR3: CASRETGNYGYTF. The CDR3 DNA sequence: TGTGCCAGCCGAGAAACAGGGAACTATGGCTACACCTTC.

V gene TRBV5-1 combines with J gene TRBJ1-1; TRBD1 matches at 10 bases. Unmatched junction bases numbered 8, after V lost 4 bases and J lost 5 bases. CDR1 is SGHRS, CDR2 YFSETQ, per germline. The CDR3 is made up of 15 amino acids. The CDR3 DNA is TGCGCCAGCAGCAGAATTCCGGGACAGGGGACTGAAGCTTTCTTT. Translation: CASSRIPGQGTEAFF.

The V call is TRBV6-6, the J call TRBJ1-5; unclear D gene. The V gene's germline CDR1 is MNHNY and CDR2 SVGAGI (reference sequence). This CDR3 is built from 15 residues. V shed 1 base and J shed 7 bases, with 14 bases lying between them. CDR3 protein: CASSYFRIEGQPQHF. The CDR3 DNA reads as TGTGCCAGCAGTTACTTCCGGATTGAGGGACAGCCCCAGCATTTT.

The gene calls are TRBV7-9 and TRBJ2-7, with D hard to call. V dropped 4 bases and J dropped 5 bases, with 27 bases sitting between them. This CDR3 comprises 18 residues. Germline V gene sequence: CDR1 SEHNR, CDR2 FQNEAQ (reference sequence). In DNA form, the CDR3 reads TGTGCCAGCAGCTCTCTGACGGTTGTTTCAGGCCTCACGGACGAGCAGTACTTC. This encodes CASSSLTVVSGLTDEQYF.

This clone was picked up many times. The V and J genes are TRBV7-2 and TRBJ1-2, with 10 bases aligning to TRBD1. V shed 5 bases and J 5 bases; nucleotides not matched to a gene: 11. The V gene's germline CDR1 is SGHTA and CDR2 FQGNSA. The CDR3 length is 16 residues. The CDR3 sequence: CASSPRPGTGDYGYTF. The CDR3 DNA reads as TGTGCCAGCAGCCCGAGGCCGGGGACAGGGGATTATGGCTACACCTTC. Filled out from reference TRBV7-2 and TRBJ1-2, the complete variable domain reads GAGVSQSPSNKVTEKGKDVELRCDPISGHTALYWYRQSLGQGLEFLIYFQGNSAPDKSGLPSDRFSAERTGGSVSTLTIQRTQQEDSAVYLCASSPRPGTGDYGYTFGSGTRLTVV.

The CDR3 DNA reads as TGTGCCAGCAGCGTAGTAGGGGGGGACAACTATGGCTACACCTTC. This sequence encodes CASSVVGGDNYGYTF. The chain employs TRBV9 and TRBJ1-2; D is possibly TRBD1 (6 bases). The V gene lost 0 bases and the J gene lost 2 bases, with 11 bases spanning the gap. The V gene's germline CDR1 is SGDLS and CDR2 YYNGEE. This CDR3 spans 15 amino acids.

The chain carries TRBV5-4 and TRBJ2-3; TRBD2 agrees at 12 bases. The V gene's germline CDR1 is SGHNT and CDR2 YYREEE (reference sequence). After removal of 3 bases from V and 0 bases from J, the junction contained 2 bases not matched to a gene. The CDR3 sequence is 16 residues long. The DNA for the CDR3 is TGTGCCAGCAGCTCGGGACTAGCGGGCAGCACAGATACGCAGTATTTT. This encodes CASSSGLAGSTDTQYF.

The gene calls are TRBV9 and TRBJ1-1; D possibly corresponds to TRBD1 (6 bases). CDR1 is SGDLS, CDR2 YYNGEE, per germline. The V gene lost 2 bases and the J gene lost 4 bases, with 9 bases spanning the gap. This CDR3 region has 13 residues. The CDR3 here is CASSVGARTEAFF. CDR3 nucleotides: TGTGCCAGCAGCGTGGGGGCGCGCACTGAAGCTTTCTTT.

V is TRBV7-8 and J is TRBJ2-1; possibly TRBD1 for D (6 bases). The germline CDR1 and CDR2 sequences are SGHVS and FQNEAQ. The CDR3 consists of 13 residues. V was cut by 5 bases and J by 4 bases, with 9 bases left in between. The CDR3 loop is CASSLRGYNEQFF. CDR3 in DNA: TGTGCCAGCAGCCTGAGGGGGTACAATGAGCAGTTCTTC. Full variable domain (remainder filled in from reference TRBV7-8 and TRBJ2-1): GAGVSQSPRYKVAKRGQDVALRCDPISGHVSLFWYQQALGQGPEFLTYFQNEAQLDKSGLPSDRFFAERPEGSVSTLKIQRTQQEDSAVYLCASSLRGYNEQFFGPGTRLTVL.

This clone was counted once. V is TRBV11-3 and J is TRBJ2-3, with D perhaps TRBD1 (6 bases). Trimming removed 5 bases from V and 4 bases from J, with 19 bases in between. The CDR3 is made up of 16 amino acids. In germline, CDR1 is SGHNT, CDR2 YENEEA. The CDR3 nucleotides read TGTGCCAGCAGCCCAAGATCATCAGGGGCCCCAGATACGCAGTATTTT. It translates to CASSPRSSGAPDTQYF.

This clone has just one count. The rearrangement joins TRBV18 to TRBJ1-4; D gene uncertain. Deletions cut 0 bases from V and 2 bases from J, with 13 bases between. The CDR3 length is 17 residues. CDR1 and CDR2 (germline): KGHSH, LQKENI. CDR3 in amino acids: CASSPPNGLTTNEKLFF. DNA of the CDR3: TGTGCCAGCTCACCACCGAACGGGTTGACGACTAATGAAAAACTGTTTTTT. The complete variable domain, with remaining parts taken from reference TRBV18 and TRBJ1-4, reads NAGVMQNPRHLVRRRGQEARLRCSPMKGHSHVYWYRQLPEEGLKFMVYLQKENIIDESGMPKERFSAEFPKEGPSILRIQQVVRGDSAAYFCASSPPNGLTTNEKLFFGSGTQLSVL.

The V and J genes are TRBV6-2 or TRBV6-3 and TRBJ2-7; either TRBD1 or TRBD2 may supply D (5 bases each). CDR3 length equals 10 residues. From germline, CDR1 is MNHEY and CDR2 SVGEGT. Trimming took 6 bases from V and 10 from J, leaving 10 bases between them. The CDR3 nucleotides read TGTGCCAGCAGCCGGGGCTTCCAGTACTTC. This sequence encodes CASSRGFQYF.

This clone was counted a few times. The chain links TRBV5-1 to TRBJ2-5; D might be TRBD2 (6 bases). Trimming took 4 bases from V and 4 from J, leaving 14 bases between them. Germline CDR1 and CDR2: SGHRS and YFSETQ. The CDR3 contains 14 residues. The CDR3 loop reads CASSPGSGGETQYF. The DNA for the CDR3 is TGCGCCAGCAGCCCGGGTTCCGGGGGAGAGACCCAGTACTTC.

The chain carries TRBV7-6 and TRBJ2-3; D possibly corresponds to TRBD2 (5 bases). V was cut by 0 bases and J by 3 bases, with 10 bases left in between. CDR1 SGHVS and CDR2 FNYEAQ come from the germline V gene. The CDR3 length is 15 residues. CDR3 nucleotides: TGTGCCAGCAGCTTAGCTGGCGGGCCTACAGATACGCAGTATTTT. It is translated as CASSLAGGPTDTQYF. The variable domain in full, completed from reference TRBV7-6 and TRBJ2-3, reads GAGVSQSPRYKVTKRGQDVALRCDPISGHVSLYWYRQALGQGPEFLTYFNYEAQQDKSGLPNDRFSAERPEGSISTLTIQRTEQRDSAMYRCASSLAGGPTDTQYFGPGTRLTVL.

The chain employs TRBV6-6 and TRBJ2-3; 8 positions match TRBD1. Germline CDR1 MNHNY, CDR2 SVGAGI (reference sequence). The ends lost 4 bases at V and 3 bases at J; junction bases unmatched: 9. CDR3 length equals 16 residues. The CDR3 DNA sequence: TGTGCCAGCAGTTCCGGGACAGGACCCACGACAGATACGCAGTATTTT. This sequence encodes CASSSGTGPTTDTQYF.

This sequence joins TRBV6-6 and TRBJ1-5, with 9 bases aligning to TRBD1. CDR1 is MNHNY and CDR2 is SVGAGI in the germline V gene (reference sequence). The CDR3 extends over 15 amino acids. The V gene end was trimmed by 5 bases and the J gene end by 0 bases; junction bases not matched to a gene: 2. The CDR3 spells CASSGTGYSNQPQHF. Written as DNA, the CDR3 is TGTGCCAGCAGTGGGACAGGGTATAGCAATCAGCCCCAGCATTTT.

The chain is built from TRBV2 and TRBJ1-1, with TRBD1 matching 7 bases. With V trimmed by 5 bases and J by 4 bases, 10 bases remained unmatched. The CDR3 is made up of 15 amino acids. Germline lookup yields CDR1 SNHLY and CDR2 FYNNEI. CDR3 amino acids: CASSPLDRVGTEAFF. The CDR3 nucleotides read TGTGCCAGCAGTCCACTTGACAGGGTGGGCACTGAAGCTTTCTTT.

V is TRBV6-2 or TRBV6-3 and J is TRBJ1-4; D is ambiguous. Germline lookup yields CDR1 MNHEY and CDR2 SVGEGT. CDR3 length equals 14 residues. Trimming shortened V by 2 bases and J by 5 bases, and 9 bases separated the two germline ends. The CDR3 region has the DNA TGTGCCAGCAGTTACCGGTCCGAAAATGAAAAACTGTTTTTT. Translation gives CASSYRSENEKLFF.

V is TRBV18 and J is TRBJ2-2; 7 bases line up with TRBD2. This CDR3 is 16 amino acids long. Germline values: CDR1 KGHSH, CDR2 LQKENI. With 3 bases clipped from V and 1 base from J, the junction kept 5 bases outside the gene matches. CDR3 bases: TGTGCCAGCTCACCCGTCAGCGGGGAGAACACCGGGGAGCTGTTTTTT. Encoded protein: CASSPVSGENTGELFF.

This clone has a handful of counts. The rearrangement joins TRBV29-1 to TRBJ2-7, with D perhaps TRBD1 (5 bases). Germline CDR1 SQVTM, CDR2 ANQGSEA. V lost 7 bases and J lost 2, with 9 bases in between. The CDR3 has 11 residues. The CDR3 is CSGGRAYEQYF. As DNA, the CDR3 is TGCAGCGGGGGCAGAGCCTACGAGCAGTACTTC.

V and J are TRBV25-1 and TRBJ1-1; the match to TRBD1 covers 7 bases. CDR1 is MGHDK, CDR2 SYGVNS, per germline. The ends lost 4 bases at V and 7 bases at J; junction bases unmatched: 3. The CDR3 is made up of 12 amino acids. The CDR3 sequence: CASSVGTVEAFF. In DNA, the CDR3 is TGTGCCAGCAGTGTAGGGACAGTTGAAGCTTTCTTT.

V is TRBV5-6 and J is TRBJ2-3; D unclear. In germline, CDR1 is SGHDT, CDR2 YYEEEE. Trimming pared 3 bases from V and 5 bases from J, leaving 4 bases between. This CDR3 has 11 amino acids. CDR3 sequence: CASSSQDTQYF. CDR3 DNA sequence: TGTGCCAGCAGCTCCCAAGATACGCAGTATTTT.